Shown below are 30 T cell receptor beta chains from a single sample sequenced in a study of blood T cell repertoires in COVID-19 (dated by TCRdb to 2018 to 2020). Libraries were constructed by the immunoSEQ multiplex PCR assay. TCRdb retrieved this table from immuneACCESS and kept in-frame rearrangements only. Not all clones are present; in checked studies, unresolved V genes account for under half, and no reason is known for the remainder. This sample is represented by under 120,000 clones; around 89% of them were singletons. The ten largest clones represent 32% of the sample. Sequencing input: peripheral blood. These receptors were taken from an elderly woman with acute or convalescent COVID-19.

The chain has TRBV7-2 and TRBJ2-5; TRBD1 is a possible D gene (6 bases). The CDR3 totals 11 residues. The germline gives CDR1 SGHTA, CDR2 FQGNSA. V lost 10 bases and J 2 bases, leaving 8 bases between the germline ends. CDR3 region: CATGVQETQYF. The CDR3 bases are TGTGCCACAGGGGTACAAGAGACCCAGTACTTC.

The CDR3 nucleotides are TGTGCCAGCAGCCCGTCACGCGGGGGGAGGGAGACCCAGTACTTC. This sequence encodes CASSPSRGGRETQYF. The rearrangement links TRBV7-7 to TRBJ2-5, with 8 nucleotides matching TRBD2. With 5 bases clipped from V and 5 bases from J, the junction kept 10 bases outside the gene matches. The germline CDR1 and CDR2 sequences are SSHAT and FNYEAQ (reference sequence). The CDR3 is 15 amino acids.

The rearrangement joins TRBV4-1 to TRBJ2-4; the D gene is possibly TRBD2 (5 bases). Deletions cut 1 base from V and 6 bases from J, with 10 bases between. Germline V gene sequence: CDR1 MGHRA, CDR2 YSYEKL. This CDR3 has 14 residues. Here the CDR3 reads CASSQGGLGNIQYF. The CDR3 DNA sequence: TGCGCCAGCAGCCAAGGAGGGCTCGGAAACATTCAGTACTTC.

DNA of the CDR3: TGTGCCAGCAGCTCGCGAGGGGGCGCAAAAGGCTACACCTTC. Protein product: CASSSRGGAKGYTF. V and J are TRBV7-2 and TRBJ1-2, with 7 bases identical to TRBD1. The CDR3 totals 14 residues. The V gene's germline CDR1 is SGHTA and CDR2 FQGNSA. V trimming: 4 bases; J trimming: 8 bases; junction bases outside the gene matches: 10.

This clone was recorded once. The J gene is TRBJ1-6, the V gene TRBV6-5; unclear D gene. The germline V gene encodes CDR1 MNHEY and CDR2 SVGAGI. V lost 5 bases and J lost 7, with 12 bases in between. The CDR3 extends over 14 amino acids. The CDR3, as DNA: TGTGCCAGCAGTAAAACAAATTCGAATTCACCCCTCCACTTT. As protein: CASSKTNSNSPLHF.

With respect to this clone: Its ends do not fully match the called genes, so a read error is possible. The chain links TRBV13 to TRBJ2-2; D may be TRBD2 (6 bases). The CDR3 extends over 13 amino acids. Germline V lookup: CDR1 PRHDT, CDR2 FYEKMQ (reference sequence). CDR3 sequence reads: CAGSGPNTGELFF. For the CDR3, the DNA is TGTGCCGGCAGCGGGCCTAACACCGGGGAGCTGTTTTTT.

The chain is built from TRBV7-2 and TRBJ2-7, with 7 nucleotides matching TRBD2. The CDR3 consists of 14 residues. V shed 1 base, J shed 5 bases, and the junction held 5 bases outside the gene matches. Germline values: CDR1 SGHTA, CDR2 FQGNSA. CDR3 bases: TGTGCCAGCAGCTTAGAGCCACTAGCGAACGAGCAGTACTTC. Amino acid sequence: CASSLEPLANEQYF.

The CDR3 region has the DNA TGTGCCAGCAGCGCCGGGACAGGGGGGAACGAGCAGTACTTC. Protein product: CASSAGTGGNEQYF. The chain links TRBV6-5 to TRBJ2-7; 11 bases line up with TRBD1. V lost 6 bases to trimming and J lost 5 bases; unmatched junction nucleotides: 6. The CDR3 extends over 14 amino acids. Germline CDR1 reads MNHEY; CDR2 reads SVGAGI.

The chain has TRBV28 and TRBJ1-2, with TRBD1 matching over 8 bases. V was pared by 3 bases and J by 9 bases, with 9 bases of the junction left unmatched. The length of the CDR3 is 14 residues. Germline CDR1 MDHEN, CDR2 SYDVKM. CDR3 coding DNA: TGTGCCAGCAGTTTGTACGGACAGGGTAGGAGCTACACCTTC. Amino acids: CASSLYGQGRSYTF.

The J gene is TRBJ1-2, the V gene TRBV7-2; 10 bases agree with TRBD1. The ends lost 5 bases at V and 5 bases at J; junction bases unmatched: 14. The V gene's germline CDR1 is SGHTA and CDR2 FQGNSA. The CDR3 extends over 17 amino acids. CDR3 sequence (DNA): TGTGCCAGCAGCCGCCCGGGACAGGGGATATTAGGGTATGGCTACACCTTC. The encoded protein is CASSRPGQGILGYGYTF. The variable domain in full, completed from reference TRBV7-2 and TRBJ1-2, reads GAGVSQSPSNKVTEKGKDVELRCDPISGHTALYWYRQSLGQGLEFLIYFQGNSAPDKSGLPSDRFSAERTGGSVSTLTIQRTQQEDSAVYLCASSRPGQGILGYGYTFGSGTRLTVV.

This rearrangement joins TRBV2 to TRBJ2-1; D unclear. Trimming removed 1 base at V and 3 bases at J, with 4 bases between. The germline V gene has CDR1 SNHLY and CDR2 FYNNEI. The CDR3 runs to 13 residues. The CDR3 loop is CASSEVDYNEQFF. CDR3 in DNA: TGTGCCAGCAGTGAAGTAGACTACAATGAGCAGTTCTTC.

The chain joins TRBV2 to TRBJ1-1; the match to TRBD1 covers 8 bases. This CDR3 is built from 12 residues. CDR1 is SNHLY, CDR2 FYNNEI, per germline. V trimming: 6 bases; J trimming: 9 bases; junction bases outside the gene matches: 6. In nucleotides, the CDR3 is TGTGCCAGCAGGGATACAGGGGGTAAAGCTTTCTTT. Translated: CASRDTGGKAFF.

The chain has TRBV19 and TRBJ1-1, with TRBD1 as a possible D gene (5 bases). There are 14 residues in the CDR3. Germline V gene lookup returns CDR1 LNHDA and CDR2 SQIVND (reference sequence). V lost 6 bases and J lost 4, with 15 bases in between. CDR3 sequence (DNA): TGTGCCAGTAGCAATACGGGGGGGATCACTGAAGCTTTCTTT. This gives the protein CASSNTGGITEAFF. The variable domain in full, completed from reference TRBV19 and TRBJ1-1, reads DGGITQSPKYLFRKEGQNVTLSCEQNLNHDAMYWYRQDPGQGLRLIYYSQIVNDFQKGDIAEGYSVSREKKESFPLTVTSAQKNPTAFYLCASSNTGGITEAFFGQGTRLTVV.

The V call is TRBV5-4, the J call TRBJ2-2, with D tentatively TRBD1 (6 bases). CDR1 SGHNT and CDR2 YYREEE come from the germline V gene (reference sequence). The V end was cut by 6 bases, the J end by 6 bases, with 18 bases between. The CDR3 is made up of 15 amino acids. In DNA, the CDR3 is TGTGCCAGCACCCCAAATAACAGGGTGGCCGGGGAGCTGTTTTTT. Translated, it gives CASTPNNRVAGELFF.

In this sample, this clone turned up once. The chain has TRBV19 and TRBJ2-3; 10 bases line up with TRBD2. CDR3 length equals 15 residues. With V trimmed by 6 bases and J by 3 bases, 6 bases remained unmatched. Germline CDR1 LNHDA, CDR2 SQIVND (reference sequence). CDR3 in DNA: TGTGCCAGTAGCGCTACTAGCGGGGCTACAGATACGCAGTATTTT. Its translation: CASSATSGATDTQYF. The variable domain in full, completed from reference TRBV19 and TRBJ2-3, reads DGGITQSPKYLFRKEGQNVTLSCEQNLNHDAMYWYRQDPGQGLRLIYYSQIVNDFQKGDIAEGYSVSREKKESFPLTVTSAQKNPTAFYLCASSATSGATDTQYFGPGTRLTVL.

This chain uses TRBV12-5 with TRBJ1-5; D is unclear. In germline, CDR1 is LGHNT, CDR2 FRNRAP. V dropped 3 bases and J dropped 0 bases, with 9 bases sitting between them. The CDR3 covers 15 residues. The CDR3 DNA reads TGTGCTAGTGGTTTCACCGAGTATAGCAATCAGCCCCAGCATTTT. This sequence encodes CASGFTEYSNQPQHF.

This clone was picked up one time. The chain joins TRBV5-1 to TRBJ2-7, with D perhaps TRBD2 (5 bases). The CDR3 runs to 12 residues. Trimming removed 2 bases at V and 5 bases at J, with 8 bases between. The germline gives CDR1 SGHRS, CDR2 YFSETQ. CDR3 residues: CASSFGVNEQYF. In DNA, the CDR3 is TGCGCCAGCAGCTTCGGGGTTAACGAGCAGTACTTC. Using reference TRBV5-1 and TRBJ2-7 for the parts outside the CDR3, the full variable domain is KAGVTQTPRYLIKTRGQQVTLSCSPISGHRSVSWYQQTPGQGLQFLFEYFSETQRNKGNFPGRFSGRQFSNSRSEMNVSTLELGDSALYLCASSFGVNEQYFGPGTRLTVT.

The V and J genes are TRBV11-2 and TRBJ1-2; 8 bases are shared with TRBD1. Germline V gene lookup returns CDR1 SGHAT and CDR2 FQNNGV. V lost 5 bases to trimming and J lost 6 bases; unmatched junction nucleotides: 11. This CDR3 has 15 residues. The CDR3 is CASSLSLQGADGYTF. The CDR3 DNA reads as TGTGCCAGCAGCCTTTCCCTGCAGGGGGCCGATGGCTACACCTTC.

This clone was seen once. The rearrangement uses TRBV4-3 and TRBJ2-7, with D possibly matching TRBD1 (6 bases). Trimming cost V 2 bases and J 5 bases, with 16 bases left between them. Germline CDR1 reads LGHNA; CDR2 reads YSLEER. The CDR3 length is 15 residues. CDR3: CASSQPKQGFHEQYF. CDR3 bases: TGCGCCAGCAGCCAACCCAAACAGGGATTCCACGAGCAGTACTTC.

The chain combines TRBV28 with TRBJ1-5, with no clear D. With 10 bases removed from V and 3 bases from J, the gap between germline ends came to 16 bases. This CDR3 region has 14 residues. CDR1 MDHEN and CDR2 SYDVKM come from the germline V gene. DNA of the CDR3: TGTGCCACTTGCAGCGAACTTCACAATCAGCCCCAGCATTTT. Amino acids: CATCSELHNQPQHF.

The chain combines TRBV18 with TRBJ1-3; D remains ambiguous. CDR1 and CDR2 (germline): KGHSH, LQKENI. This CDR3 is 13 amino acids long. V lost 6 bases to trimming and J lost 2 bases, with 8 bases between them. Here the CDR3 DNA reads TGTGCCAGCTCCCCCCCCGCTGGAAACACCATATATTTT. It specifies CASSPPAGNTIYF.

The CDR3 coding sequence is TGTGCTAGTGGTTGGGACGTGCGGGGGAGCAATCAGCCCCAGCATTTT. Amino acids: CASGWDVRGSNQPQHF. The rearrangement links TRBV12-5 to TRBJ1-5; weak D call: TRBD1 (5 bases). The CDR3 runs to 16 residues. Trimming stripped 4 bases from V and 1 base from J, with 14 bases between. The germline gives CDR1 LGHNT, CDR2 FRNRAP. The whole variable domain, filled in from reference TRBV12-5 and TRBJ1-5, reads DARVTQTPRHKVTEMGQEVTMRCQPILGHNTVFWYRQTMMQGLELLAYFRNRAPLDDSGMPKDRFSAEMPDATLATLKIQPSEPRDSAVYFCASGWDVRGSNQPQHFGDGTRLSIL.

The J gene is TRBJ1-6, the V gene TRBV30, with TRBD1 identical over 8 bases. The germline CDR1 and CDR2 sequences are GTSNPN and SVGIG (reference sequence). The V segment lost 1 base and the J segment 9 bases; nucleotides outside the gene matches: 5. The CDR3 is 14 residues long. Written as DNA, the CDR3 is TGTGCCTGGAGTGCGACAGGGGTATTTTCACCCCTCCACTTT. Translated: CAWSATGVFSPLHF.

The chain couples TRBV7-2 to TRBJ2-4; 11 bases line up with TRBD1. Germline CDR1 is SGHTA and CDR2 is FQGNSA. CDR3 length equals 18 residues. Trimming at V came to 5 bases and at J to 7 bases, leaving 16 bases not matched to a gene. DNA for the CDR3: TGTGCCAGCAGCCGTAGACCCATCCTTGGACAGGGGGCGAACATTCAGTACTTC. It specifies CASSRRPILGQGANIQYF.

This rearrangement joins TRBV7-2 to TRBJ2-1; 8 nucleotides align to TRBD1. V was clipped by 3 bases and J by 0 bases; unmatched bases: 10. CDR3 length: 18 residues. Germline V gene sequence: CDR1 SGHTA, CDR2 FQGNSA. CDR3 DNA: TGTGCCAGCAGCTTGGTGGCAGGGGGCTGGGGCTCCTACAATGAGCAGTTCTTC. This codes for CASSLVAGGWGSYNEQFF.

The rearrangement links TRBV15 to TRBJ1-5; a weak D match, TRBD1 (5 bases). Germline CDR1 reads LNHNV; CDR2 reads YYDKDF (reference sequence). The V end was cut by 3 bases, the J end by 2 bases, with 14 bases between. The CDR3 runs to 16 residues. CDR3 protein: CATSRSTVNGNQPQHF. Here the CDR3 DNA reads TGTGCCACCAGCAGGTCGACAGTGAATGGCAATCAGCCCCAGCATTTT.

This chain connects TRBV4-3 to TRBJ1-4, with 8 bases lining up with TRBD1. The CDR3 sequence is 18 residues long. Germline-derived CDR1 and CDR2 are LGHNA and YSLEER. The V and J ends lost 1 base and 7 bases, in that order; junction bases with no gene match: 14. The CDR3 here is CASSQGLTGASSGEKLFF. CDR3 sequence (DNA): TGCGCCAGCAGCCAAGGTCTGACAGGGGCATCCTCGGGTGAAAAACTGTTTTTT.

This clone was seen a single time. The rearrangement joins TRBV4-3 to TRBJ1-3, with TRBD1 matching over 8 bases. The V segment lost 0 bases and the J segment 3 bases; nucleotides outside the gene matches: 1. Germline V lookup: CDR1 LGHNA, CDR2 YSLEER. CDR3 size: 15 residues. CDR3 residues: CASSQETGVGNTIYF. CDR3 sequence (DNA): TGCGCCAGCAGCCAAGAGACAGGGGTTGGAAACACCATATATTTT.

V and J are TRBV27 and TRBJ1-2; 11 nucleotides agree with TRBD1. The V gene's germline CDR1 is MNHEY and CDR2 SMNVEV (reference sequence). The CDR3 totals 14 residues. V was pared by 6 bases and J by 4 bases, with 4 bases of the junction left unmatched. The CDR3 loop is CASRGTGGGYGYTF. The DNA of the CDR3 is TGTGCCAGCAGAGGGACAGGGGGGGGCTATGGCTACACCTTC.

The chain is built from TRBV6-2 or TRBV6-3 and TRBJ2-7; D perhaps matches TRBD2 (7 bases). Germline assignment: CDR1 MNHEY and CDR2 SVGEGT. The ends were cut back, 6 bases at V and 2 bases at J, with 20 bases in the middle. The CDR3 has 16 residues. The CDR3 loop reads CASSRKQGGTPYEQYF. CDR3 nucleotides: TGTGCCAGCAGCCGGAAACAGGGAGGGACCCCCTACGAGCAGTACTTC.